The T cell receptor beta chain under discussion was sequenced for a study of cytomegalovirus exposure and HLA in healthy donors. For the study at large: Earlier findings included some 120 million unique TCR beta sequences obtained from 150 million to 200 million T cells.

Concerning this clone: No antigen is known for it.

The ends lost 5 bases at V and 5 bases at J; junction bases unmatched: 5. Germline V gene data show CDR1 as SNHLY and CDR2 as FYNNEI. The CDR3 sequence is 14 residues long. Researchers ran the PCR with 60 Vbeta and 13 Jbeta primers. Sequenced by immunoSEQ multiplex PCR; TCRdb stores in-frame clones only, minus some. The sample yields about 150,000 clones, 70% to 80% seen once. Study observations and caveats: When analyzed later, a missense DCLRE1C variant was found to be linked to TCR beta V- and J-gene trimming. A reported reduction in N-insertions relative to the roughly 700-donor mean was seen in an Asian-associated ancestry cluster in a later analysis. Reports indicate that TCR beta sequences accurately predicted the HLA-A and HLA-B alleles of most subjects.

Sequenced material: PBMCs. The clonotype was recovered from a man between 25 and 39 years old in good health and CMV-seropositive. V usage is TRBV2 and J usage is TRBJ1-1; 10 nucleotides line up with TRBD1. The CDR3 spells CASSWDRGGTEAFF. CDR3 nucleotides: TGTGCCAGCAGTTGGGACAGGGGTGGGACTGAAGCTTTCTTT. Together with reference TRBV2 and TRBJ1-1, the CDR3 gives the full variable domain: EPEVTQTPSHQVTQMGQEVILRCVPISNHLYFYWYRQILGQKVEFLVSFYNNEISEKSEIFDDQFSVERPDGSNFTLKIRSTKLEDSAMYFCASSWDRGGTEAFFGQGTRLTVV.